The next 9 T cell receptor beta chains were all read from a single sample in a study of Ad26.COV2.S vaccination and SARS-CoV-2 variants. Specified treatment: about 20 received Ad26.COV2.S at low or high dose, single or two shots; roughly 5 received placebo; per-sample allocation not given. Samples came from day 63 after the first vaccine or placebo injection. Repertoires were generated with immunoSEQ multiplex PCR, while TCRdb's copy carries only in-frame clones and drops some. The sample includes around 250,000 clones, roughly 86% seen only once; the top ten take about 3.6%. The specimen was peripheral blood, collected in a trial of Ad26.COV2.S vaccine versus placebo. The receptor source for this set is a person between 18 and 59 years old who received the Ad26.COV2.S COVID-19 vaccine or a placebo.

The V gene is TRBV5-1, the J gene TRBJ2-5; 11 bases align to TRBD2. CDR1 and CDR2 from the germline V gene are SGHRS and YFSETQ. The junction had 8 bases not matched to a gene; V was cut back by 9 bases and J by 1 base. The CDR3 length is 15 residues. CDR3 nucleotides: TGCGCCACAACCTCTAGCGGGGGGTTCCAAGAGACCCAGTACTTC. It codes for CATTSSGGFQETQYF.

V and J are TRBV3-1 (or the pseudogene TRBV3-2) and TRBJ2-7; no definite D call. V was shortened by 6 bases and J by 0 bases, with 15 bases between the two germline ends. There are 15 residues in the CDR3. CDR1 is LGHDT and CDR2 is YNNKEL in the germline V gene (reference sequence). For the CDR3, the DNA is TGTGCCAGCAGTTTGTCCGGCAGGCCCTCCTACGAGCAGTACTTC. Protein product: CASSLSGRPSYEQYF.

The chain has TRBV6-4 and TRBJ1-1; D is undetermined. CDR1 and CDR2 (germline): MRHNA, SNTAGT. Between the trimmed V and J ends, which lost 4 bases and 3 bases, there was a span of 15 bases. The CDR3 contains 15 residues. CDR3 region: CASSAPHQRDTEAFF. As DNA, the CDR3 is TGTGCCAGCAGTGCCCCCCATCAGCGGGACACTGAAGCTTTCTTT.

This clone was found once. V usage is TRBV11-2 and J usage is TRBJ1-1, with D unresolved. Germline V gene data show CDR1 as SGHAT and CDR2 as FQNNGV. Trimming stripped 1 base from V and 1 base from J, with 10 bases between. The CDR3 runs to 15 residues. The CDR3 sequence is CASSLGALGNTEAFF. As DNA, the CDR3 is TGTGCCAGCAGCTTAGGGGCATTGGGGAACACTGAAGCTTTCTTT.

This clone appeared a few times. This chain uses TRBV5-4 with TRBJ1-1, with TRBD1 matching 7 bases. This CDR3 has 18 residues. CDR1 is SGHNT and CDR2 is YYREEE in the germline V gene (reference sequence). J was trimmed by 4 bases and V by 6 bases; bases with no gene match: 21. The CDR3 nucleotides are TGTGCCAGCACGAATAGGCAAGTTACAGGGGTTGTTGCCACTGAAGCTTTCTTT. This encodes CASTNRQVTGVVATEAFF.

The chain is built from TRBV10-2 and TRBJ2-1; a possible D gene is TRBD2 (6 bases). V was trimmed by 7 bases and J by 3 bases, leaving 10 bases between them. The CDR3 extends over 13 amino acids. Germline CDR1 WSHSY, CDR2 SAAADI. The CDR3 protein is CASNGGFYNEQFF. Written as DNA, the CDR3 is TGCGCCAGCAACGGGGGTTTCTACAATGAGCAGTTCTTC.

Remarks on this clone: Other DNA sequences in this specimen translate into the identical CDR3. V gene TRBV12-3 or TRBV12-4 combines with J gene TRBJ1-5, with D possibly matching TRBD1 (6 bases). V was cut by 3 bases and J by 7 bases, with 7 bases left in between. The CDR3 contains 12 residues. CDR3 region: CASSFGGQPQHF. In DNA form, the CDR3 reads TGTGCCAGCAGTTTTGGGGGCCAGCCCCAGCATTTT.

The chain carries TRBV7-2 and TRBJ1-5; no clear D gene. Germline V gives CDR1 SGHTA, CDR2 FQGNSA. The CDR3 is 12 amino acids. Trimming stripped 1 base from V and 6 bases from J, with 4 bases between. CDR3 in amino acids: CASSLGVQPQHF. CDR3 bases: TGTGCCAGCAGCTTAGGGGTTCAGCCCCAGCATTTT.

The chain recombines TRBV2 with TRBJ1-1, with D uncertain. The germline CDR1 and CDR2 sequences are SNHLY and FYNNEI. V was cut by 7 bases and J by 1 base, with 4 bases left in between. CDR3 length: 11 residues. CDR3 coding DNA: TGTGCCAGCATGACGAACACTGAAGCTTTCTTT. This translates into CASMTNTEAFF.